A single sample is the source of the 22 T cell receptor beta chains below, sequenced in a study of regulatory T cells in long-lasting Graves disease. The time point is: newly diagnosed GD, antithyroid drugs for less than 3 months. RNA from PBMCs was the source of the TCR library. Construction of TCR beta libraries relied on iRepertoire HTBI primers and on Arm-PCR targeting CDR3 regions. One entry per CDR3 protein results from TCRdb running MiXCR on the multiplex PCR reads. The sample has around 500,000 distinct CDR3 sequences; 16% are singletons. This sample also appeared in a second study, on T cells in Graves' hyperthyroidism and ophthalmopathy.

Sequenced material: peripheral blood mononuclear cells (PBMCs), taken at new diagnosis, from a patient treated with antithyroid drugs. Receptors were obtained from a middle-aged woman with Graves disease.

This chain joins TRBV9 and TRBJ2-1; 8 bases agree with TRBD1. The CDR3 loop spans 15 amino acids. Germline values: CDR1 SGDLS, CDR2 YYNGEE. V dropped 3 bases and J dropped 3; count of bases not matched to a gene: 5. CDR3 sequence reads: CASSGNRGDYNEQFF. The DNA of the CDR3 is TGTGCCAGCAGCGGGAACAGGGGGGACTACAATGAGCAGTTCTTC.

The table lists this clonotype with many counts. The J gene is TRBJ1-4, the V gene TRBV2, with D perhaps TRBD1 (6 bases). The CDR3 extends over 16 amino acids. Deletions cut 6 bases from V and 3 bases from J, with 17 bases between. The germline CDR1 and CDR2 sequences are SNHLY and FYNNEI. DNA for the CDR3: TGTGCCAGCAGCATCAGGCGGCAGGGGCCTAATGAAAAACTGTTTTTT. Translating it yields CASSIRRQGPNEKLFF.

This clonotype was picked up many times. The chain recombines TRBV5-1 with TRBJ2-2; tentatively, D is TRBD1 (7 bases). The CDR3 has 14 amino acids. The V end lost 5 bases, the J end lost 6 bases, and 14 bases lay between the germline ends. Germline assignment: CDR1 SGHRS and CDR2 YFSETQ. In nucleotides, the CDR3 is TGCGCCAGCAGTGACAGGGACTCATCCGGGGAGCTGTTTTTT. Translation gives CASSDRDSSGELFF.

In this sample, this clonotype turned up many times. The chain couples TRBV18 to TRBJ1-1; 7 bases line up with TRBD1. This CDR3 is built from 16 residues. V lost 2 bases, J lost 3 bases, and 9 bases stayed unmatched. The V gene's germline CDR1 is KGHSH and CDR2 LQKENI. Written as DNA, the CDR3 is TGTGCCAGCTCACCAAAGTGGGACAGTAGGTACACTGAAGCTTTCTTT. Translation gives CASSPKWDSRYTEAFF.

This clonotype occurred a few times. V usage is TRBV7-3 and J usage is TRBJ2-1, with TRBD2 matching over 9 bases. This CDR3 is built from 16 residues. Germline assignment: CDR1 SGHTA and CDR2 FQGTGA. The ends lost 5 bases at V and 8 bases at J; junction bases unmatched: 13. The CDR3 reads CASSLRGGGGGDEQFF. The CDR3 nucleotides are TGTGCCAGCAGCCTCCGGGGAGGCGGGGGGGGGGATGAGCAGTTCTTC.

The rearrangement uses TRBV19 and TRBJ2-1, with D perhaps assigned TRBD1 or TRBD2 (7 bases each). This CDR3 is built from 15 residues. V dropped 11 bases and J dropped 8 bases, with 25 bases sitting between them. Germline V gene lookup returns CDR1 LNHDA and CDR2 SQIVND (reference sequence). For the CDR3, the DNA is TGTGCCTCCCTCAGGGGGGGGGCCGGTTACCATGAGCAGTTCTTC. This gives the protein CASLRGGAGYHEQFF.

V usage is TRBV28 and J usage is TRBJ1-5; D is ambiguous. From germline, CDR1 is MDHEN and CDR2 SYDVKM. Trimming left V 10 bases short and J 6 bases short, with 19 bases between. CDR3 length equals 14 residues. The CDR3 DNA follows: TGTGCCACTAGACTGGCGGGTTACGCTCAGCCCCAGCATTTT. Residues: CATRLAGYAQPQHF. The variable domain in full, completed from reference TRBV28 and TRBJ1-5, reads DVKVTQSSRYLVKRTGEKVFLECVQDMDHENMFWYRQDPGLGLRLIYFSYDVKMKEKGDIPEGYSVSREKKERFSLILESASTNQTSMYLCATRLAGYAQPQHFGDGTRLSIL.

This clonotype was detected many times. This chain joins TRBV7-9 and TRBJ1-2; no clear D. The germline CDR1 and CDR2 sequences are SEHNR and FQNEAQ (reference sequence). CDR3 length: 12 residues. Trimming took off 2 bases at V and 8 bases at J, with 9 bases between the two ends. This CDR3 reads CASSLRLGGYTF. The CDR3 DNA is TGTGCCAGCAGCTTAAGGCTGGGGGGCTACACCTTC. Using reference TRBV7-9 and TRBJ1-2 for the parts outside the CDR3, the full variable domain is DTGVSQNPRHKITKRGQNVTFRCDPISEHNRLYWYRQTLGQGPEFLTYFQNEAQLEKSRLLSDRFSAERPKGSFSTLEIQRTEQGDSAMYLCASSLRLGGYTFGSGTRLTVV.

This clonotype appeared many times. The CDR3 sequence: CASSYPKGTGGTEAFF. The CDR3 DNA reads as TGTGCCAGCAGTTACCCGAAAGGGACAGGGGGCACTGAAGCTTTCTTT. The genes are TRBV6-5 and TRBJ1-1, with 11 nucleotides matching TRBD1. Per the germline V gene, CDR1 is MNHEY and CDR2 is SVGAGI. V trimming: 2 bases; J trimming: 4 bases; junction bases outside the gene matches: 6. The length of the CDR3 is 16 residues.

This clonotype was counted at least ten times. This rearrangement joins TRBV2 to TRBJ2-4; no clear D gene. V lost 3 bases to trimming and J lost 4 bases, with 13 bases between them. The CDR3 is made up of 15 amino acids. Germline V CDR1 and CDR2: SNHLY, FYNNEI. Here the CDR3 reads CASSDLAVGKNIQYF. The CDR3 DNA follows: TGTGCCAGCAGTGATTTGGCGGTGGGAAAAAACATTCAGTACTTC.

This clonotype was counted at least ten times. The chain employs TRBV12-3 or TRBV12-4 and TRBJ2-1, with 8 bases fitting TRBD2. This CDR3 spans 16 amino acids. The V and J ends lost 2 bases and 2 bases, in that order; junction bases with no gene match: 5. CDR3 DNA: TGTGCCAGCAGTTTACGGGGCGGGGGGCCCTACAATGAGCAGTTCTTC. Its translation: CASSLRGGGPYNEQFF.

The DNA for the CDR3 is TGTGCCAGCAGCGCCGCGGGGGCTCCTATATACTATGGCTACACCTTC. Amino acid sequence: CASSAAGAPIYYGYTF. V usage is TRBV6-1 and J usage is TRBJ1-2; D is possibly TRBD1 (6 bases). The V end was cut by 6 bases, the J end by 3 bases, with 20 bases between. The germline CDR1 and CDR2 sequences are MNHNS and SASEGT. This CDR3 is 16 amino acids long.

This clonotype has only a few counts. The V call is TRBV19, the J call TRBJ1-5; D remains ambiguous. The CDR3 has 14 amino acids. Trimming stripped 8 bases from V and 2 bases from J, with 13 bases between. Germline V CDR1 and CDR2: LNHDA, SQIVND (reference sequence). The CDR3 nucleotides read TGTGCCAGTGCCCTCGCGGGAGGCAATCAGCCCCAGCATTTT. Protein: CASALAGGNQPQHF.

The table lists this clonotype with many counts. The chain links TRBV7-2 to TRBJ2-2, with D maybe TRBD1 (5 bases). Trimming took off 3 bases at V and 0 bases at J, with 11 bases between the two ends. CDR1 is SGHTA and CDR2 is FQGNSA in the germline V gene. This CDR3 spans 16 amino acids. The CDR3 nucleotides read TGTGCCAGCAGCTTCCGTCCAGGGACGAACACCGGGGAGCTGTTTTTT. It is translated as CASSFRPGTNTGELFF.

This clonotype was detected ten times or more. The chain joins TRBV3-1 to TRBJ2-5; TRBD2 aligns across 9 bases. The CDR3 runs to 15 residues. V trimming: 0 bases; J trimming: 5 bases; junction bases outside the gene matches: 4. Germline assignment: CDR1 LGHDT and CDR2 YNNKEL (reference sequence). CDR3 region: CASSQETSGWETQYF. DNA for the CDR3: TGTGCCAGCAGCCAAGAGACTAGCGGCTGGGAGACCCAGTACTTC.

At least ten counts were recorded for this clonotype. Here the CDR3 DNA reads TGCAGTGCTAGAGACCGCGTCTCCCCGGGGGGCTACACCTTC. It translates to CSARDRVSPGGYTF. The chain couples TRBV20-1 to TRBJ1-2; the D is unclear. This CDR3 region has 14 residues. V lost 0 bases and J 8 bases, leaving 16 bases between the germline ends. The germline CDR1 and CDR2 sequences are DFQATT and SNEGSKA (reference sequence).

A few counts support this clonotype. This rearrangement joins TRBV12-3 or TRBV12-4 to TRBJ2-5; possible D gene TRBD1, 7 bases. The V and J ends lost 7 bases and 2 bases respectively, with 14 bases between them. This CDR3 region has 14 residues. CDR3 in DNA: TGTGCCAGCACCGAACAGGGGAGGCAAGAGACCCAGTACTTC. It codes for CASTEQGRQETQYF.

Comment on this clonotype: The final CDR3 position lacks the conserved phenylalanine or tryptophan, pointing to a likely read error. The CDR3 DNA reads TGCGCCAGCAGCTTGGATGGGGGAAACTACGAGCAGTACCTC. Its translation is CASSLDGGNYEQYL. The chain combines TRBV5-1 with TRBJ2-7, with D tentatively TRBD1 or TRBD2 (5 bases each). The ends were cut back, 0 bases at V and 3 bases at J, with 10 bases in the middle. This CDR3 comprises 14 residues. Germline lookup yields CDR1 SGHRS and CDR2 YFSETQ.

V is TRBV29-1 and J is TRBJ2-5; D uncertain. V lost 3 bases and J lost 5, with 4 bases in between. The CDR3 has 10 amino acids. From germline, CDR1 is SQVTM and CDR2 ANQGSEA. CDR3 amino acids: CSVDVETQYF. The CDR3 DNA is TGCAGCGTTGACGTGGAGACCCAGTACTTC. The full variable domain, rest sourced from reference TRBV29-1 and TRBJ2-5, is SAVISQKPSRDICQRGTSLTIQCQVDSQVTMMFWYRQQPGQSLTLIATANQGSEATYESGFVIDKFPISRPNLTFSTLTVSNMSPEDSSIYLCSVDVETQYFGPGTRLLVL.

There are a few counts of this clonotype. The chain's CDR3 is CASVTGTTYNEQFF. The CDR3 nucleotides read TGTGCTAGTGTTACCGGGACTACCTACAATGAGCAGTTCTTC. The rearrangement joins TRBV12-5 to TRBJ2-1; 7 bases fit TRBD2. Unmatched junction bases numbered 5, after V lost 7 bases and J lost 2 bases. This CDR3 spans 14 amino acids. The germline gives CDR1 LGHNT, CDR2 FRNRAP.

The V call is TRBV6-1, the J call TRBJ2-5; D is undetermined. Germline CDR1 is MNHNS and CDR2 is SASEGT. The V and J ends lost 7 bases and 2 bases respectively, with 14 bases between them. The CDR3 loop spans 14 amino acids. This chain's CDR3 is CASTTSVAQETQYF. CDR3 bases: TGTGCCAGCACAACAAGCGTTGCTCAAGAGACCCAGTACTTC.

This clonotype came up a few times. The chain has TRBV12-3 or TRBV12-4 and TRBJ1-5; D remains unclear. The ends were cut back, 3 bases at V and 4 bases at J, with 13 bases in the middle. This CDR3 is 15 amino acids long. The CDR3 protein is CASSFNWGGNQPQHF. The CDR3 region has the DNA TGTGCCAGCAGTTTTAACTGGGGAGGGAATCAGCCCCAGCATTTT.